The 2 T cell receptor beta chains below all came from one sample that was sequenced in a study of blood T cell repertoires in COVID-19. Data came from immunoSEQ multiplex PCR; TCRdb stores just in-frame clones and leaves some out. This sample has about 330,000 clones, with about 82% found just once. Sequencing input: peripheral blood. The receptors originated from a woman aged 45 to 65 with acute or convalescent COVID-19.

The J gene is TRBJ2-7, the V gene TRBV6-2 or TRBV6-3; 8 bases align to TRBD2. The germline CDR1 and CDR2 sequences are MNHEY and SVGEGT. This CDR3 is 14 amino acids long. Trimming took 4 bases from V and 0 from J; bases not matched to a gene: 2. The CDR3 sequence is CASSLAGSSYEQYF. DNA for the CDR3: TGTGCCAGCAGTTTAGCGGGAAGCTCCTACGAGCAGTACTTC.

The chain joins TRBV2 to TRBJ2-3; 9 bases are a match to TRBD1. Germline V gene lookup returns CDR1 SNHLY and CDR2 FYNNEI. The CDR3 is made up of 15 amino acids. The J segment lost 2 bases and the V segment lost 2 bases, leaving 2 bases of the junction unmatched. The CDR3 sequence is CASSEWTGVTDTQYF. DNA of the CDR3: TGTGCCAGCAGTGAATGGACAGGGGTCACAGATACGCAGTATTTT.